This T cell receptor (beta chain) was captured by sequencing in a study of blood T cell repertoires in COVID-19. Here immunoSEQ multiplex PCR was the method, and the copy in TCRdb shows in-frame clones only, minus some. The data show 200,000 to 300,000 clones, about 80% seen once. This TCR was sampled from a woman older than 75 with acute or convalescent COVID-19. Material: peripheral blood.

CDR3: CASSVDPGSNTVGPEAFF. The CDR3 DNA reads as TGTGCCAGCAGCGTAGATCCGGGATCGAACACAGTAGGACCTGAAGCTTTCTTT. The rearrangement joins TRBV9 to TRBJ1-1; D is uncertain. With 0 bases removed from V and 6 bases from J, the gap between germline ends came to 24 bases. The length of the CDR3 is 18 residues. Per germline, CDR1 SGDLS and CDR2 YYNGEE.